This T cell receptor beta chain was retrieved from a study of blood T cell repertoires in COVID-19. The CDR3 has 15 residues. Per the germline V gene, CDR1 is MNHNS and CDR2 is SASEGT. V lost 3 bases, J lost 0 bases, and 9 bases lay in between. Profiling relied on immunoSEQ multiplex PCR, and the TCRdb table lists in-frame clones only, not all of them. Of some 180,000 clones listed, 70% to 90% are singletons. This chain links TRBV6-1 with TRBJ1-3, with D maybe TRBD1 (5 bases). Sequencing was carried out using peripheral blood. The clonotype was recovered from a man aged 50 or older with COVID-19, enrolled during active disease. The CDR3 spells CASSDGTYSGNTIYF. The CDR3 DNA reads as TGTGCCAGCAGTGATGGGACTTACTCTGGAAACACCATATATTTT.